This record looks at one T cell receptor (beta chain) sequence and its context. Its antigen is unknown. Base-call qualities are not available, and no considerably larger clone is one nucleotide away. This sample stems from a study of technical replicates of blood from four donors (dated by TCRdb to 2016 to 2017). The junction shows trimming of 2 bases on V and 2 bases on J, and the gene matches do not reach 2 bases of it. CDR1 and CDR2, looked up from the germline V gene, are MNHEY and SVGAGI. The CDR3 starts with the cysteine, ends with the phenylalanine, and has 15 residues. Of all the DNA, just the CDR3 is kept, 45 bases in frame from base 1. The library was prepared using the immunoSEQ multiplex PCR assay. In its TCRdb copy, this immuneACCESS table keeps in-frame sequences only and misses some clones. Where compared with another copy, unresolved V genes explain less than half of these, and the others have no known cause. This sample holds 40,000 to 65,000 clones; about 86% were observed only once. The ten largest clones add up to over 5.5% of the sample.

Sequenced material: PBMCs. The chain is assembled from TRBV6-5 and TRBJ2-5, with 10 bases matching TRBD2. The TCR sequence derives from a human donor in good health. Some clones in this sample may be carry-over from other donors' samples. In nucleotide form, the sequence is TGTGCCAGCAGTTACCTAGCGGGGGTACAAGAGACCCAGTACTTC. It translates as CASSYLAGVQETQYF.